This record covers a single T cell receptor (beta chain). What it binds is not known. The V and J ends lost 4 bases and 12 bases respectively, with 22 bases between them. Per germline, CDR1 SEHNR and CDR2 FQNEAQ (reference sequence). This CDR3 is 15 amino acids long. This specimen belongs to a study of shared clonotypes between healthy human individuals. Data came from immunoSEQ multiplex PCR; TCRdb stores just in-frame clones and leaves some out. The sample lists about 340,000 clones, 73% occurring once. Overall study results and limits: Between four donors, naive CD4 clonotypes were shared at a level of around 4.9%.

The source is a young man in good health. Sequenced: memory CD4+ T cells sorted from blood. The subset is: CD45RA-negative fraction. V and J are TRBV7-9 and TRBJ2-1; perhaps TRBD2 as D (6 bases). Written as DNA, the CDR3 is TGTGCCAGCAGCTCGACTAGGGCCCTAGGGACTTGGCAGTTCTTC. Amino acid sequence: CASSSTRALGTWQFF. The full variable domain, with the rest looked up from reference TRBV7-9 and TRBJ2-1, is DTGVSQNPRHKITKRGQNVTFRCDPISEHNRLYWYRQTLGQGPEFLTYFQNEAQLEKSRLLSDRFSAERPKGSFSTLEIQRTEQGDSAMYLCASSSTRALGTWQFFGPGTRLTVL.